These 28 T cell receptor beta chains were all obtained from the same sample, sequenced in a study of OX40 agonist ivuxolimab in advanced cancers. Assay used: immunoSEQ multiplex PCR; TCRdb lists only in-frame clones, some missing. The sample has about 150,000 clones; about nine tenths are singletons. Material: CD4+ or CD8+ T cells sorted from blood, obtained in a trial of the OX40 agonist ivuxolimab. These receptors were obtained from an adult with an advanced solid tumor such as melanoma, head and neck, liver or kidney cancer.

This rearrangement joins TRBV30 to TRBJ1-6, with 9 bases matching TRBD1. Germline CDR1 and CDR2: GTSNPN and SVGIG (reference sequence). V lost 0 bases, J lost 5 bases, and 2 bases stayed unmatched. This CDR3 region has 15 residues. This CDR3 is CAWSVGTGHNSPLHF. The CDR3, as DNA: TGTGCCTGGAGTGTAGGGACAGGGCATAATTCACCCCTCCACTTT.

This clone was seen a single time. The rearrangement uses TRBV15 and TRBJ2-2; no definite D call. Germline CDR1 is LNHNV and CDR2 is YYDKDF (reference sequence). The CDR3 is 14 amino acids. Trimming stripped 2 bases from V and 3 bases from J, with 7 bases between. CDR3 sequence (DNA): TGTGCCACCAGCAGATACGGAGACACCGGGGAGCTGTTTTTT. As protein: CATSRYGDTGELFF.

With regard to this clone: The sample carries other DNA sequences with the same CDR3. The genes are TRBV6-5 and TRBJ2-1; D may be TRBD2 (6 bases). Germline V gene sequence: CDR1 MNHEY, CDR2 SVGAGI. Trimming removed 2 bases from V and 4 bases from J, with 12 bases in between. There are 15 residues in the CDR3. This CDR3 is CASSYGGSSYNEQFF. The DNA for the CDR3 is TGTGCCAGCAGTTACGGGGGGAGTTCGTACAATGAGCAGTTCTTC.

The genes are TRBV6-5 and TRBJ2-2, with TRBD1 matching 7 bases. J was trimmed by 1 base and V by 2 bases; bases with no gene match: 1. The germline CDR1 and CDR2 sequences are MNHEY and SVGAGI. The CDR3 sequence is 15 residues long. This CDR3 is CASSYRTGNTGELFF. For the CDR3, the DNA is TGTGCCAGCAGTTACCGGACAGGGAACACCGGGGAGCTGTTTTTT.

The V gene is TRBV19, the J gene TRBJ2-7, with TRBD1 matching over 9 bases. The CDR3 has 13 residues. V was clipped by 7 bases and J by 4 bases; unmatched bases: 5. The germline V gene has CDR1 LNHDA and CDR2 SQIVND (reference sequence). The CDR3 coding sequence is TGTGCCAGTAACCCGGGACAGGGTTACGAGCAGTACTTC. Translated: CASNPGQGYEQYF.

The V and J genes are TRBV11-3 and TRBJ2-3; no firm D call. CDR1 SGHNT and CDR2 YENEEA come from the germline V gene. There are 13 residues in the CDR3. V lost 4 bases and J lost 4, with 9 bases in between. CDR3 bases: TGTGCCAGCAGCTCCCGCTTCCCAGATACGCAGTATTTT. The encoded protein is CASSSRFPDTQYF.

This clone has only one observation. The V call is TRBV19, the J call TRBJ2-4; a possible D gene is TRBD2 (6 bases). V lost 3 bases to trimming and J lost 8 bases, with 14 bases between them. The CDR3 runs 14 residues. Per the germline V gene, CDR1 is LNHDA and CDR2 is SQIVND (reference sequence). The CDR3 DNA is TGTGCCAGTAGTATGAGGGCAGGCGGGGACATTCAGTACTTC. The encoded protein is CASSMRAGGDIQYF.

The rearrangement joins TRBV27 to TRBJ1-5; 9 nucleotides agree with TRBD1. The germline V gene has CDR1 MNHEY and CDR2 SMNVEV (reference sequence). V lost 5 bases, J lost 4 bases, and 6 bases stayed unmatched. This CDR3 contains 15 residues. The CDR3 region is CASSPGTGNNQPQHF. CDR3 DNA sequence: TGTGCCAGCAGTCCAGGGACAGGGAATAATCAGCCCCAGCATTTT.

The gene calls are TRBV5-1 and TRBJ2-7; 9 bases are a match to TRBD1. The trim removed 3 bases at V and 5 bases at J, leaving 9 bases unmatched. Germline-derived CDR1 and CDR2 are SGHRS and YFSETQ. The CDR3 is 15 amino acids. The CDR3 loop is CASSSTRDRVNEQYF. The CDR3 DNA sequence: TGCGCCAGCAGCTCAACCCGGGACAGGGTCAACGAGCAGTACTTC.

The rearrangement uses TRBV29-1 and TRBJ2-7, with TRBD2 identical over 10 bases. The CDR3 has 16 residues. V shed 4 bases, J shed 6 bases, and the junction held 15 bases outside the gene matches. Per germline, CDR1 SQVTM and CDR2 ANQGSEA. CDR3 coding DNA: TGCAGCGTTGTCGTGTCTAGCGGGAGTACTGTGGGCGAGCAGTACTTC. It yields the protein CSVVVSSGSTVGEQYF.

The CDR3 region is CASSLSGTSGREQYF. CDR3 sequence (DNA): TGTGCCAGCAGCCTTTCCGGGACTAGCGGGAGAGAGCAGTACTTC. The chain is built from TRBV7-2 and TRBJ2-7, with 14 bases identical to TRBD2. In germline, CDR1 is SGHTA, CDR2 FQGNSA. J was trimmed by 7 bases and V by 5 bases; bases with no gene match: 7. This CDR3 is built from 15 residues.

The chain joins TRBV7-8 to TRBJ1-5; a possible D gene is TRBD1 (5 bases). The germline V gene has CDR1 SGHVS and CDR2 FQNEAQ. This CDR3 has 17 residues. The V end lost 5 bases, the J end lost 1 base, and 18 bases lay between the germline ends. The chain's CDR3 is CASSPPKQGNSNQPQHF. The CDR3 DNA follows: TGTGCCAGCAGCCCACCCAAGCAGGGTAACAGCAATCAGCCCCAGCATTTT.

The chain is built from TRBV28 and TRBJ1-4; D uncertain. Germline CDR1 MDHEN, CDR2 SYDVKM. V was shortened by 6 bases and J by 4 bases, with 3 bases between the two germline ends. The CDR3 contains 11 residues. The CDR3 DNA reads as TGTGCCAGCAGAATTAATGAAAAACTGTTTTTT. Its protein is CASRINEKLFF. The full variable domain, with the rest looked up from reference TRBV28 and TRBJ1-4, is DVKVTQSSRYLVKRTGEKVFLECVQDMDHENMFWYRQDPGLGLRLIYFSYDVKMKEKGDIPEGYSVSREKKERFSLILESASTNQTSMYLCASRINEKLFFGSGTQLSVL.

V gene TRBV11-3 combines with J gene TRBJ2-7, with a possible D match to TRBD2 (6 bases). V lost 5 bases to trimming and J lost 6 bases, with 11 bases between them. CDR1 and CDR2 (germline): SGHNT, YENEEA. CDR3 length equals 12 residues. The CDR3 DNA reads TGTGCCAGCAGCCGGGACTTCCGCGAGCAGTACTTC. It specifies CASSRDFREQYF.

The genes are TRBV7-2 and TRBJ1-4, with 7 bases identical to TRBD1. From germline, CDR1 is SGHTA and CDR2 FQGNSA. CDR3 length: 14 amino acids. The V gene end was trimmed by 4 bases and the J gene end by 5 bases; junction bases not matched to a gene: 4. The CDR3 spells CASSWGQQNEKLFF. In DNA form, the CDR3 reads TGTGCCAGCAGCTGGGGACAGCAGAATGAAAAACTGTTTTTT.

The chain has TRBV4-3 and TRBJ1-1; D is ambiguous. Germline V gene lookup returns CDR1 LGHNA and CDR2 YSLEER. CDR3 length: 19 amino acids. The V and J ends lost 0 bases and 5 bases respectively, with 25 bases between them. The CDR3 here is CASSQDHPNNSYFLTEAFF. CDR3 in DNA: TGCGCCAGCAGCCAAGATCATCCAAACAACTCCTATTTCCTTACTGAAGCTTTCTTT.

This clone has a single count. The rearrangement uses TRBV5-5 and TRBJ1-1; D not resolved. The V end lost 4 bases, the J end lost 0 bases, and 1 base lay between the germline ends. The CDR3 is made up of 11 amino acids. Germline loops: CDR1 SGHKS, CDR2 YYEKEE (reference sequence). CDR3 residues: CASSMNTEAFF. CDR3 DNA sequence: TGTGCCAGCAGCATGAACACTGAAGCTTTCTTT. The entire variable domain, with the rest obtained from reference TRBV5-5 and TRBJ1-1, is as follows: DAGVTQSPTHLIKTRGQQVTLRCSPISGHKSVSWYQQVLGQGPQFIFQYYEKEERGRGNFPDRFSARQFPNYSSELNVNALLLGDSALYLCASSMNTEAFFGQGTRLTVV.

The chain uses TRBV28 and TRBJ2-7; D is ambiguous. Germline V lookup: CDR1 MDHEN, CDR2 SYDVKM. The CDR3 covers 12 residues. The V and J ends lost 1 base and 5 bases respectively, with 6 bases between them. Here the CDR3 reads CASSLSGDEQYF. CDR3 in DNA: TGTGCCAGCAGTTTATCCGGTGACGAGCAGTACTTC.

For the CDR3, the DNA is TGTGCCGTCCGAGGGGGGTCCTACGAGCAGTACTTC. It specifies CAVRGGSYEQYF. The gene calls are TRBV28 and TRBJ2-7; either TRBD1 or TRBD2 may fit D (6 bases each). The CDR3 covers 12 residues. Per germline, CDR1 MDHEN and CDR2 SYDVKM. Trimming took off 11 bases at V and 1 base at J, with 12 bases between the two ends.

The chain couples TRBV18 to TRBJ2-1; 7 bases line up with TRBD2. Germline assignment: CDR1 KGHSH and CDR2 LQKENI. The CDR3 spans 17 residues. Germline trimming cut 7 bases from V and 5 bases from J; bases unmatched to any gene: 17. CDR3 amino acids: CASFPYSGLVGNNEQFF. The CDR3 DNA follows: TGTGCCAGCTTCCCTTATTCAGGACTAGTCGGCAACAATGAGCAGTTCTTC.

The chain combines TRBV7-2 with TRBJ1-1; D uncertain. Trimming took off 2 bases at V and 3 bases at J, with 10 bases between the two ends. The CDR3 contains 14 residues. CDR1 and CDR2 (germline): SGHTA, FQGNSA. The CDR3 coding sequence is TGTGCCAGCAGCTTAATGGGCCCGGACACTGAAGCTTTCTTT. It yields the protein CASSLMGPDTEAFF.

The V and J genes are TRBV15 and TRBJ1-1, with unresolved D. CDR3 size: 14 residues. Per the germline V gene, CDR1 is LNHNV and CDR2 is YYDKDF (reference sequence). Trimming stripped 5 bases from V and 0 bases from J, with 10 bases between. CDR3 nucleotides: TGTGCCACCAGCCCGAGGGATGTGAACACTGAAGCTTTCTTT. This translates into CATSPRDVNTEAFF.

This rearrangement joins TRBV30 to TRBJ2-7; D is unclear. Germline V gene lookup returns CDR1 GTSNPN and CDR2 SVGIG (reference sequence). The V and J ends lost 0 bases and 0 bases respectively, with 9 bases between them. CDR3 length: 14 amino acids. The chain's CDR3 is CAWSVYSSSYEQYF. Written as DNA, the CDR3 is TGTGCCTGGAGTGTTTACTCCAGCTCCTACGAGCAGTACTTC.

This rearrangement joins TRBV29-1 to TRBJ2-7; tentatively, D is TRBD2 (6 bases). This CDR3 contains 12 residues. Deletions cut 7 bases from V and 3 bases from J, with 13 bases between. From germline, CDR1 is SQVTM and CDR2 ANQGSEA. CDR3 in DNA: TGCAGCGCCCTTCGGGGGAGCTACGAGCAGTACTTC. Amino acid sequence: CSALRGSYEQYF.

The chain uses TRBV11-3 and TRBJ2-3, with a tentative D call TRBD2 (5 bases). The CDR3 length is 16 residues. The germline V and J ends were trimmed by 5 bases and 0 bases, with 15 bases remaining between them. Per germline, CDR1 SGHNT and CDR2 YENEEA. CDR3 DNA: TGTGCCAGCAGCCCCGGGGTCGTCTCTAGCACAGATACGCAGTATTTT. This encodes CASSPGVVSSTDTQYF.

The V gene is TRBV19, the J gene TRBJ2-3; TRBD2 is a possible D gene (6 bases). The V gene's germline CDR1 is LNHDA and CDR2 SQIVND (reference sequence). CDR3 length: 14 residues. Between the trimmed V and J ends, which lost 1 base and 6 bases, there was a span of 11 bases. The CDR3 DNA follows: TGTGCCAGTAGTATAGTGGGAGGAGGGGATACGCAGTATTTT. It encodes CASSIVGGGDTQYF.

This chain joins TRBV10-2 and TRBJ2-7; TRBD2 aligns across 9 bases. CDR1 is WSHSY, CDR2 SAAADI, per germline. The CDR3 extends over 13 amino acids. J was trimmed by 5 bases and V by 5 bases; bases with no gene match: 4. The CDR3 nucleotides read TGCGCCAGCAGTTTAGCGGGAGCGAACGAGCAGTACTTC. It codes for CASSLAGANEQYF.

This clone has only one observation. The gene calls are TRBV6-6 and TRBJ2-1, with D unclear. The V end was cut by 5 bases, the J end by 5 bases, with 4 bases between. There are 11 residues in the CDR3. Per the germline V gene, CDR1 is MNHNY and CDR2 is SVGAGI (reference sequence). CDR3 region: CASSRNNEQFF. The CDR3 DNA follows: TGTGCCAGCAGTCGAAACAATGAGCAGTTCTTC.